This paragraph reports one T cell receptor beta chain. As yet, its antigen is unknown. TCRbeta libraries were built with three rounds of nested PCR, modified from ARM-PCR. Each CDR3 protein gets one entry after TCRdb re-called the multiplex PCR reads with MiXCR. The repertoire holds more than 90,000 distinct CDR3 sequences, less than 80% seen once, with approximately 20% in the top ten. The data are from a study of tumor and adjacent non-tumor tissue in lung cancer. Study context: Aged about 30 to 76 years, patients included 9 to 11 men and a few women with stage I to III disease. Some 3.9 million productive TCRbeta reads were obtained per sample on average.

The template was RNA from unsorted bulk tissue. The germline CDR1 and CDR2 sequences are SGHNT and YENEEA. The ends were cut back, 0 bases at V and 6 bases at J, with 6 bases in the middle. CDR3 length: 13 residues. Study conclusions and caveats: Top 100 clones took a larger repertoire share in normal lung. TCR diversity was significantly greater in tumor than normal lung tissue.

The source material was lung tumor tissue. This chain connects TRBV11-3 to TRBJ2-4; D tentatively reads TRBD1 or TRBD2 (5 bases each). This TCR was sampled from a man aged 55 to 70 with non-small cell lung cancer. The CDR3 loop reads CASSLDGTNIQYF. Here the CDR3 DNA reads TGTGCCAGCAGCTTAGATGGGACAAACATTCAGTACTTC.